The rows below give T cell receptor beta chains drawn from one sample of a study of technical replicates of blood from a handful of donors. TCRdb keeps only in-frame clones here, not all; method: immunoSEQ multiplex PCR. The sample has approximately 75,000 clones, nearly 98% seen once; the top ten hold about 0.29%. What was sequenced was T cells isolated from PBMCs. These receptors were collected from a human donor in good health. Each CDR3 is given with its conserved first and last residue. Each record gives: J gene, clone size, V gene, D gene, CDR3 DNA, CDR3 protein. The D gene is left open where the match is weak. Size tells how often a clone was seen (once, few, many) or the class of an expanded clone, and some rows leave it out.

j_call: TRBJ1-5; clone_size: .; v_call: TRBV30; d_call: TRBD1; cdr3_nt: TGTGCCTGGAGTGCCGGGACAGGCAATCAGCCCCAGCATTTT; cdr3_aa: CAWSAGTGNQPQHF
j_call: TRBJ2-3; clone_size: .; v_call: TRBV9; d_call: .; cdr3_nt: TGTGCCAGCAGCGCTTATGGGGCCACAGATACGCAGTATTTT; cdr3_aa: CASSAYGATDTQYF
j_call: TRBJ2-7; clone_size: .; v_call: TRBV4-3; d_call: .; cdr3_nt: TGCGCCAGCAGCCAAGATGTTGGCAGGGCCGAGCAGTACTTC; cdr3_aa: CASSQDVGRAEQYF
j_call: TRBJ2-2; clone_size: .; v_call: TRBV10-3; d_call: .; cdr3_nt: TGTGCCATCAGTGACGAGGGCGTTGGCGGGGAGCTGTTTTTT; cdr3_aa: CAISDEGVGGELFF
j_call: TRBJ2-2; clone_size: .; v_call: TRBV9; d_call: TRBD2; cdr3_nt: TGTGCCAGCAGCGTAGAGATCATATCGGGCGGGAGGGGGACCGGGGAGCTGTTTTTT; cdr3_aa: CASSVEIISGGRGTGELFF
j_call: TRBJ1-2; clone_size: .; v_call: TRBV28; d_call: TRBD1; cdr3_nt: TGTGCCAGCAGTTCGGCAGGGGGCTGGGGGGGCTACACCTTC; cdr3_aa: CASSSAGGWGGYTF
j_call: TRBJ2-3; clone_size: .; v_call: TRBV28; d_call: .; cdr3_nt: TGTGCCAGCAGCTTCACAGATACGCAGTATTTT; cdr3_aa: CASSFTDTQYF
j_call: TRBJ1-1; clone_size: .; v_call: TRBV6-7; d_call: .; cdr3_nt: TGTGCCCCTAGGGGCCCGCCCGCTACGGACGTTGGGACTGAAGCTTTCTTT; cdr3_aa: CAPRGPPATDVGTEAFF
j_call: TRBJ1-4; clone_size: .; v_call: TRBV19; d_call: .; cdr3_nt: TGTGCCAGTAGTAGTCAAGGGGGAAATGAAAAACTGTTTTTT; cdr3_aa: CASSSQGGNEKLFF
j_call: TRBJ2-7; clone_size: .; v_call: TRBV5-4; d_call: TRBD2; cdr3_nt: TGTGCCAGCAGCTCCGAACCAGCGGGAGCTTCCTACGAGCAGTACTTC; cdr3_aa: CASSSEPAGASYEQYF
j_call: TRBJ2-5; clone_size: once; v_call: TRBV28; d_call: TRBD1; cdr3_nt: TGTGCCAGCAGTCGGGACAGCTGGTACCAAGAGACCCAGTACTTC; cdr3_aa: CASSRDSWYQETQYF
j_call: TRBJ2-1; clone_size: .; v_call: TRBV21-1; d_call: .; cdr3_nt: TGTGCCAGCAGCAAAGAAGGGGGAGCTAACAATGAGCAGTTCTTC; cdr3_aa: CASSKEGGANNEQFF
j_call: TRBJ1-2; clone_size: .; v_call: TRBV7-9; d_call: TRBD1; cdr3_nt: TGTGCCAGCAGCCAGCGGGACAGGGGCTTCTATGGCTACACCTTC; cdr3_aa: CASSQRDRGFYGYTF
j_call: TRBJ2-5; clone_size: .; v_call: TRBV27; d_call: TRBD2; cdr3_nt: TGTGCCAGCAGTTTAAGGCGACGGGGGGGGGAGACCCAGTACTTC; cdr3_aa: CASSLRRRGGETQYF
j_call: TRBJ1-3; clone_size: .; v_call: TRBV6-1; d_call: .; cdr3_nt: TGTGCCAGCAATTTAGACAGCTCTGGAAACACCATATATTTT; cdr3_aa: CASNLDSSGNTIYF
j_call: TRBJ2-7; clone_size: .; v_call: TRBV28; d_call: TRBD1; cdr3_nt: TGTGCCAGCAGGGGGACAGGTGCTGGCGAGCAGTACTTC; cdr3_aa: CASRGTGAGEQYF
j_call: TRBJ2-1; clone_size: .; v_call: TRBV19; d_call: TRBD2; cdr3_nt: TGTGCCAGTGAATTTTCGACTAGCGGTTACAATGAGCAGTTCTTC; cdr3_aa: CASEFSTSGYNEQFF
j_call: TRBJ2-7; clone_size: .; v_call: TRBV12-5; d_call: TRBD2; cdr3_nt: TGTGCTAGTCGAGGGACTAGCGGGAGCAGGACCTACGAGCAGTACTTC; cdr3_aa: CASRGTSGSRTYEQYF
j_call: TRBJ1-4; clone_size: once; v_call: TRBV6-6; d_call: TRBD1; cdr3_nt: TGTGCCAGCAGTATAGGACAGGAACTGTTTTTT; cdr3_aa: CASSIGQELFF
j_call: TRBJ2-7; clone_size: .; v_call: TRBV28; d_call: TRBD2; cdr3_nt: TGTGCCAGCAGTTTACCGGTAGCGGGAAGCTACGAGCAGTACTTC; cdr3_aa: CASSLPVAGSYEQYF
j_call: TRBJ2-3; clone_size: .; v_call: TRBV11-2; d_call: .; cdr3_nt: TGTGCCAGCAGCTTAAGACACGTCTCAGATACGCAGTATTTT; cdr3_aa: CASSLRHVSDTQYF
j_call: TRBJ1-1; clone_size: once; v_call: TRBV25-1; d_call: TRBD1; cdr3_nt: TGTGCCAGCGGAAGGACAGGGGCGGCTGAAGCTTTCTTT; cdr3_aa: CASGRTGAAEAFF
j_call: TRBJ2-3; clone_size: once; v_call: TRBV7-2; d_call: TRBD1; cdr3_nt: TGTGCCAGCAGGAGACAGGGTCTCCAAGCAGATACGCAGTATTTT; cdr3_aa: CASRRQGLQADTQYF
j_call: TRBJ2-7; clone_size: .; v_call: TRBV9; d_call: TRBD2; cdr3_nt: TGTGCCAGCAGCGTAGAGGGAGCGGGAATCTACGAGCAGTACTTC; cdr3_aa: CASSVEGAGIYEQYF
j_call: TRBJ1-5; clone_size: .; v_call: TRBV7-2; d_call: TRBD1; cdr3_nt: TGTGCCAGCAGCTTAAAGACAGGGAATCAGCCCCAGCATTTT; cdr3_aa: CASSLKTGNQPQHF
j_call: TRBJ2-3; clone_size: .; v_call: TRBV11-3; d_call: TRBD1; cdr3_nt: TGTGCCAGCAGCTTAGACCTGGGACAGGGAGTACCAGATACGCAGTATTTT; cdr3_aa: CASSLDLGQGVPDTQYF
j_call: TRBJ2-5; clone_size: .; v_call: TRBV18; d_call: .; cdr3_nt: TGTGCCAGCTCAAACAGGGAGGAGACCCAGTACTTC; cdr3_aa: CASSNREETQYF
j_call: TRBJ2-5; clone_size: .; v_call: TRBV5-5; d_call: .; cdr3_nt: TGTGCCAGCAGCTTGGTCTGGGACTACCAAGAGACCCAGTACTTC; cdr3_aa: CASSLVWDYQETQYF
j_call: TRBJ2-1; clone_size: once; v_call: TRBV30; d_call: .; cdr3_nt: TGTGCCTGGAGCCTAGCCAATGAGCAGTTCTTC; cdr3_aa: CAWSLANEQFF
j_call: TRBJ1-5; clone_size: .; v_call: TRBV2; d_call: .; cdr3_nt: TGTGCCAGCAGTAGGGGTCTTCAGCCCCAGCATTTT; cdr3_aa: CASSRGLQPQHF
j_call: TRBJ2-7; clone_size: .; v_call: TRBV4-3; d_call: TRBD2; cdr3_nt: TGCGCCAGCAGCCAAGGGACTAGCGGATACGAGCAGTACTTC; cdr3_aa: CASSQGTSGYEQYF
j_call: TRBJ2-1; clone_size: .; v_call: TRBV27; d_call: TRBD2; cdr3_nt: TGTGCCAGCAGTCCCCGAATCAGGACTAGCGGGACCAATGAGCAGTTCTTC; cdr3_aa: CASSPRIRTSGTNEQFF
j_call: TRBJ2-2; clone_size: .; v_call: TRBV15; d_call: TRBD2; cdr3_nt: TGTGCCACCCTGGGCCGGGGGGGCACCGGGGAGCTGTTTTTT; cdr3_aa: CATLGRGGTGELFF
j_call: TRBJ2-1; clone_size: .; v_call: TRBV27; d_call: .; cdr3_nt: TGTGCCAGCAGTCTGCAACTCTACAATGAGCAGTTCTTC; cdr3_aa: CASSLQLYNEQFF
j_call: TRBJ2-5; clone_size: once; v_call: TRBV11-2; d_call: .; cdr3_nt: TGTGCCAGCAGAGCAGAGACCCAGTACTTC; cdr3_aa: CASRAETQYF
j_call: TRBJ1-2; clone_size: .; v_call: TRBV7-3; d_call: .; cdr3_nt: TGTGCCAGCAGCCTACACGGGAACTATGGCTACACCTTC; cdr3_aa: CASSLHGNYGYTF
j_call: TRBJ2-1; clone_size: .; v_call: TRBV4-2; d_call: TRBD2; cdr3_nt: TGTGCCAGCAGCCAAGAGGGAGCGGGAGCCGGCTACAATGAGCAGTTCTTC; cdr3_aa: CASSQEGAGAGYNEQFF
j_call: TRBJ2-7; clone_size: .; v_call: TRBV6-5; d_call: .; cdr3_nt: TGTGCCAGCAGTTACGGGTTCAGGGTTGGTAACGAGCAGTACTTC; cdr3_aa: CASSYGFRVGNEQYF
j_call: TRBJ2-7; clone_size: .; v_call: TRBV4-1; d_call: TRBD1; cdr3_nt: TGCGCCAGCAGCCAAGTCATGATTCCGGGACAGGGATTATACGAGCAGTACTTC; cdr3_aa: CASSQVMIPGQGLYEQYF
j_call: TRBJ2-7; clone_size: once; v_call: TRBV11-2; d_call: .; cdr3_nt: TGTGCCAGCAGCCCCGTGTCCTGGGGGCAGTGGAGCTACGAGCAGTACTTC; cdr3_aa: CASSPVSWGQWSYEQYF
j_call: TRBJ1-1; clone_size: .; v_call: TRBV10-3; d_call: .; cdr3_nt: TGTGCCATCAGTGAGGGGGAGTTGAAGTTGACTGAAGCTTTCTTT; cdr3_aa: CAISEGELKLTEAFF
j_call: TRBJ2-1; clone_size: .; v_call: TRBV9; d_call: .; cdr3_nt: TGTGCCAGCAGCTTTCTGTCCTACAATGAGCAGTTCTTC; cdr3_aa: CASSFLSYNEQFF
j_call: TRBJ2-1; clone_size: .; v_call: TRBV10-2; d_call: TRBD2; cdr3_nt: TGCGCCAGCAGGACTAGCGGCTACAATGAGCAGTTCTTC; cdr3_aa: CASRTSGYNEQFF
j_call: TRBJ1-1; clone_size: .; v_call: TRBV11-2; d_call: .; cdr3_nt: TGTGCCAGCAGCTTAGTAGGGGGAGACACTGAAGCTTTCTTT; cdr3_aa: CASSLVGGDTEAFF
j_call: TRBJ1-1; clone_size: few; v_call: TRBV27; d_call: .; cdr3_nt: TGTGCCAGCACCCTTGATGGAGGCACTGAAGCTTTCTTT; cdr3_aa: CASTLDGGTEAFF
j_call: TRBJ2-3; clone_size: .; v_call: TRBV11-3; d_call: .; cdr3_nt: TGTGCCAGCAGCACCTATCAAGATGATACGCAGTATTTT; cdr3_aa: CASSTYQDDTQYF
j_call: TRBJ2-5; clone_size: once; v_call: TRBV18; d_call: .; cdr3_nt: TGTGCCAGCTCACCACAGGGGTGGGAGACCCAGTACTTC; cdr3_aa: CASSPQGWETQYF
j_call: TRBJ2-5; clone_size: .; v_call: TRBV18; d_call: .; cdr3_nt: TGTGCCAGCTCACGGGACACCTTAGAGACCCAGTACTTC; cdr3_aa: CASSRDTLETQYF
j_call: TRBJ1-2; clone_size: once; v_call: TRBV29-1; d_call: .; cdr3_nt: TGCAGCGTTGAAGGGGACAAGGCCAACTATGGCTACACCTTC; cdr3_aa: CSVEGDKANYGYTF